This T cell receptor (beta chain) is from a study of blood T cell repertoires in COVID-19. Study as a whole: The origin of the acute and convalescent COVID-19 samples was the United States, Italy and Spain. T cells, B-cell-depleted T cells, or PBMCs supplied cDNA or gDNA.

Per the original methods: Reference gene primer amplification in the assay estimated nucleated cell counts. Generated by immunoSEQ multiplex PCR, the TCRdb table keeps only in-frame clones and is missing some. The DNA gave D and trimming, while V, J and clone size come from that table. This table holds tens of thousands of clones, about nine tenths found once. The V gene end was trimmed by 5 bases and the J gene end by 10 bases; junction bases not matched to a gene: 9. CDR3 length: 14 residues. Germline CDR1 reads SEHNR; CDR2 reads FQNEAQ (reference sequence). This clonotype was sampled from a woman at least 80 years old with acute or convalescent COVID-19. The sample was peripheral blood. The V and J genes are TRBV7-9 and TRBJ1-1, with TRBD1 identical over 11 bases. The CDR3 spells CASSASGQGDVAFF. CDR3 nucleotide sequence: TGTGCCAGCAGCGCATCGGGACAGGGGGACGTAGCTTTCTTT. The full variable domain, its missing parts supplied by reference TRBV7-9 and TRBJ1-1, is DTGVSQNPRHKITKRGQNVTFRCDPISEHNRLYWYRQTLGQGPEFLTYFQNEAQLEKSRLLSDRFSAERPKGSFSTLEIQRTEQGDSAMYLCASSASGQGDVAFFGQGTRLTVV.